This T cell receptor beta chain was retrieved from a study of blood T cell repertoires in COVID-19. The wider study: There were acute and convalescent COVID-19 samples, and they came from the United States, Italy and Spain. PBMCs, B-cell-depleted T cells, or T cells were the source of the cDNA or gDNA that made up the material.

Per the authors' pipeline: Estimated nucleated cell counts came from reference gene primer amplification. Clones were sequenced by immunoSEQ multiplex PCR, and TCRdb holds only the in-frame ones, with some missing. V and J calls and clone size are as listed in that table; D and trimming were resolved from the DNA. Of fewer than 250,000 clones in the sample, about four fifths were seen once. This CDR3 contains 11 residues. Trimming shortened V by 7 bases and J by 5 bases, and 11 bases separated the two germline ends. Germline V gene data show CDR1 as SQVTM and CDR2 as ANQGSEA. The chain uses TRBV29-1 and TRBJ2-5; D perhaps matches TRBD2 (5 bases). This clonotype was sampled from a man aged 50-59 years with acute or convalescent COVID-19. Sequenced input: peripheral blood. The CDR3 DNA reads TGCAGCGGTCTAGCCGGTGAGACCCAGTACTTC. Protein product: CSGLAGETQYF.